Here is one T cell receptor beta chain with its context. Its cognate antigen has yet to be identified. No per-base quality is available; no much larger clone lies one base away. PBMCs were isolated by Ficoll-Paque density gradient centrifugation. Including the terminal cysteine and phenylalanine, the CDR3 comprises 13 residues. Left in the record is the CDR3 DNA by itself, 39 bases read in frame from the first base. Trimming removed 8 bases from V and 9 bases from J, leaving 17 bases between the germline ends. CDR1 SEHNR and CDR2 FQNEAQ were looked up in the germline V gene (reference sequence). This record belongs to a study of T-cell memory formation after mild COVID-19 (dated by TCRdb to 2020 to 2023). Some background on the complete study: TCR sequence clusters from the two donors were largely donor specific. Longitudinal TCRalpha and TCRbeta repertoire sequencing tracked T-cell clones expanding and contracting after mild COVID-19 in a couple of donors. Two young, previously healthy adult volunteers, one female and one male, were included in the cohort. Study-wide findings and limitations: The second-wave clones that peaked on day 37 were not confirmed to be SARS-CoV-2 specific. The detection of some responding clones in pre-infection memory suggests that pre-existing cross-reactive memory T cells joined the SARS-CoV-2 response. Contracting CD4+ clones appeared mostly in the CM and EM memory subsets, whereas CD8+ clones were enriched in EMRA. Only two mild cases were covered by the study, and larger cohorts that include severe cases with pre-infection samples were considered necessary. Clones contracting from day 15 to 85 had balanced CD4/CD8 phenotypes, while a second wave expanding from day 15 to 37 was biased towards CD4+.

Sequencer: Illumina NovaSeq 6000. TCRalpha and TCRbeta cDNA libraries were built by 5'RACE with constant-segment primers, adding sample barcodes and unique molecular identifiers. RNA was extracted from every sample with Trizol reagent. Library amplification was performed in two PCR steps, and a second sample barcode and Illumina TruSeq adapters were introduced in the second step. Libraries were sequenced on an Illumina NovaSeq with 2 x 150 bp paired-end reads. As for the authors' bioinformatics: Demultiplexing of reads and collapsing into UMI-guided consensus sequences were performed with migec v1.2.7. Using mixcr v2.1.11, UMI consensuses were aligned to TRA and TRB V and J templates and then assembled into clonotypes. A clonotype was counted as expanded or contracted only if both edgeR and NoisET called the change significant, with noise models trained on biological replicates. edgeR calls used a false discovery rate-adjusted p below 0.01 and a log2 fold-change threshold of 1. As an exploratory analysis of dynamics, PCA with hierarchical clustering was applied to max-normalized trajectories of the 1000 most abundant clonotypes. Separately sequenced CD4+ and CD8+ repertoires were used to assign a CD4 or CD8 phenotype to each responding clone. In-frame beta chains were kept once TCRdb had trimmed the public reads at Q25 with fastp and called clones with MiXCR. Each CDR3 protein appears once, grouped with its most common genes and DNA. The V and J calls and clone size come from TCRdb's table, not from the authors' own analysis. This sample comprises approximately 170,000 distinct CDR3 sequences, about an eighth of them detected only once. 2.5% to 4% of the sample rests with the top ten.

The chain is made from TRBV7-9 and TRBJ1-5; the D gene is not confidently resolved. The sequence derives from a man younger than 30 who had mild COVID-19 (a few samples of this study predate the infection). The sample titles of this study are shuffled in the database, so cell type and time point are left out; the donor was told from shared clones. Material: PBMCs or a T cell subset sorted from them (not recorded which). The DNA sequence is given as TGTGCCAGCTCGAGCGGCAGCCTAGCGCCCCAGCATTTT. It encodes CASSSGSLAPQHF.